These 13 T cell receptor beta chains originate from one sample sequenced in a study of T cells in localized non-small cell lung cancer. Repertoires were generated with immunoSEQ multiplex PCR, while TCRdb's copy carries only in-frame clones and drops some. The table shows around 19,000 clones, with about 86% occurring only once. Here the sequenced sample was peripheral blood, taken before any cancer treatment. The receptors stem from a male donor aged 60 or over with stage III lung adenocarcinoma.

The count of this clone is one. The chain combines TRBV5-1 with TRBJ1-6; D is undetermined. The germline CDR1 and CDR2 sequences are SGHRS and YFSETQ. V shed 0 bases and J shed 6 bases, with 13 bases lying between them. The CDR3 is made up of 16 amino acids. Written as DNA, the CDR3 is TGCGCCAGCAGCTTGGCCGAGGCAGGTGCTAATTCACCCCTCCACTTT. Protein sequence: CASSLAEAGANSPLHF.

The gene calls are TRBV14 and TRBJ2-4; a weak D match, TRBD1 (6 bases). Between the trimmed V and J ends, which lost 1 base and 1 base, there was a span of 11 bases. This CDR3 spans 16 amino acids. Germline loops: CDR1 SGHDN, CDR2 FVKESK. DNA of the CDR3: TGTGCCAGCAGCCAAGCGACAGGATGGGCCAAAAACATTCAGTACTTC. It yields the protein CASSQATGWAKNIQYF.

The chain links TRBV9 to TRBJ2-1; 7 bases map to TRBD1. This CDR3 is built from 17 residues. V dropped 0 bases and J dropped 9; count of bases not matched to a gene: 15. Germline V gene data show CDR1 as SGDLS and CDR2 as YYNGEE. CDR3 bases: TGTGCCAGCAGCGTAGCTTTTAGTTTCCAGGGGGTTAGTGAGCAGTTCTTC. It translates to CASSVAFSFQGVSEQFF.

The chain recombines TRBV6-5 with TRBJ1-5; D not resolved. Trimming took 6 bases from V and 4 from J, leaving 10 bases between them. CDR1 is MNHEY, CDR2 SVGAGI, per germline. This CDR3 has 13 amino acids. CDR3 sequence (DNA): TGTGCCAGCAGCCCCGGCAGGAATCAGCCCCAGCATTTT. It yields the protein CASSPGRNQPQHF.

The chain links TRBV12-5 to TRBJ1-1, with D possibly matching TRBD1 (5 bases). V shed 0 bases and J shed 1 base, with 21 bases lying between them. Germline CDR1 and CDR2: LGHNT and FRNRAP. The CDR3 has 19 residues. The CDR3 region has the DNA TGTGCTAGTGGTTTGGTACTTCTCGAGGTCTTGGGGGAGAACACTGAAGCTTTCTTT. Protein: CASGLVLLEVLGENTEAFF.

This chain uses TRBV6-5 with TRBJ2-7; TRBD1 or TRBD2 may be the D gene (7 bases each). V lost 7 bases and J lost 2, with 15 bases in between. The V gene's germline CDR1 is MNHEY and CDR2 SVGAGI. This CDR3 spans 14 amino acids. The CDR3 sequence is CASKPTGTTYEQYF. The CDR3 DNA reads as TGTGCCAGCAAGCCGACAGGGACTACCTACGAGCAGTACTTC.

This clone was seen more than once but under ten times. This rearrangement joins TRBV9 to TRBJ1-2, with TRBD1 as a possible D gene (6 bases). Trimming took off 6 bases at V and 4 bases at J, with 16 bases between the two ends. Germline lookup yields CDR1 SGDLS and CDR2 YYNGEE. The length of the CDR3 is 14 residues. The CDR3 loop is CASTHEDSRYGYTF. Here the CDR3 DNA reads TGTGCCAGCACCCATGAGGACAGTCGCTATGGCTACACCTTC.

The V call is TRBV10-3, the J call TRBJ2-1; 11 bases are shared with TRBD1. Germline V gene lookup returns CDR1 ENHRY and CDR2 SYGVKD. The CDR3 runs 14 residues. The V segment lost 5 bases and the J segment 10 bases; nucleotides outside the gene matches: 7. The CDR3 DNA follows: TGTGCCATCAGTCCGGGACAGGGGGTTGGCGAGCAGTTCTTC. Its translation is CAISPGQGVGEQFF.

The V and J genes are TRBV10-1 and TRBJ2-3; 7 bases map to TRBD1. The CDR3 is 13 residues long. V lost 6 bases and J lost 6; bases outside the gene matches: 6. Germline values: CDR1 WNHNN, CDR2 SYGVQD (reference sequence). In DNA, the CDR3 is TGCGCCAGCAGCAATACAGGGGCCGATACGCAGTATTTT. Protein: CASSNTGADTQYF.

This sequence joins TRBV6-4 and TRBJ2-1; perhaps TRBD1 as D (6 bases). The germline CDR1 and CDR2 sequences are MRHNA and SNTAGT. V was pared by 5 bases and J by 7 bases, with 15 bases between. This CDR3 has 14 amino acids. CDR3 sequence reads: CASSRSGEGNEQFF. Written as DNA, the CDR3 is TGTGCCAGCAGTAGATCAGGGGAAGGGAATGAGCAGTTCTTC.

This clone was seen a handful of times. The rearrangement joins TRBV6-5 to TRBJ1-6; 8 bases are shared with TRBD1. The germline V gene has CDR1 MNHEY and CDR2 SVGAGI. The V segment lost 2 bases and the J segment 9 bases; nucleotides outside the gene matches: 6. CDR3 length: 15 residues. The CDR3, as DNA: TGTGCCAGCAGTTACATATCGGACAGGGCTTCACCCCTCCACTTT. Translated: CASSYISDRASPLHF.

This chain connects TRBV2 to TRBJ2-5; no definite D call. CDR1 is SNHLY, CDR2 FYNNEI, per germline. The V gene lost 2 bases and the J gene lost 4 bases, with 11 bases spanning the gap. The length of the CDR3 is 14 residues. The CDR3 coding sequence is TGTGCCAGCAGTGAAATCCCGGGTGGAGAGACCCAGTACTTC. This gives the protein CASSEIPGGETQYF. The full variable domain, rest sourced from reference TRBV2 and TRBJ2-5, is EPEVTQTPSHQVTQMGQEVILRCVPISNHLYFYWYRQILGQKVEFLVSFYNNEISEKSEIFDDQFSVERPDGSNFTLKIRSTKLEDSAMYFCASSEIPGGETQYFGPGTRLLVL.

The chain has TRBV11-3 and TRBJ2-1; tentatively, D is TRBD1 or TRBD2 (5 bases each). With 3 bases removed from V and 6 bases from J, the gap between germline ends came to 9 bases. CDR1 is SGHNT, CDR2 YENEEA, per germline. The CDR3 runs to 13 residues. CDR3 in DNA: TGTGCCAGCAGCTTGCGAGGGGTCAATGAGCAGTTCTTC. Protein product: CASSLRGVNEQFF.